This T cell receptor (beta chain) was recovered during a study of blood T cell repertoires in COVID-19. Study context: The study drew acute and convalescent COVID-19 samples from the United States, Italy and Spain. PBMCs, B-cell-depleted T cells, or T cells were the source of the cDNA or gDNA that made up the material.

Original processing notes: Amplification with reference gene primers provided the estimates of nucleated cell counts. The assay was immunoSEQ multiplex PCR, and TCRdb's table has in-frame clones only and misses some. For V, J and clone size, that table is used; D and trimming come from the DNA. This repertoire shows approximately 140,000 clones, about 87% found once; its top ten account for about 28%. CDR1 MNHEY and CDR2 SVGAGI come from the germline V gene. Trimming shortened V by 5 bases and J by 7 bases, and 12 bases separated the two germline ends. The CDR3 extends over 13 amino acids. The sequence was obtained from a human donor in a cohort sampled during active COVID-19. The source material was peripheral blood. The rearrangement joins TRBV6-5 to TRBJ2-1; D perhaps matches TRBD1 (6 bases). CDR3 region: CASSIRQANEQFF. The CDR3 bases are TGTGCCAGCAGTATCCGACAGGCGAATGAGCAGTTCTTC.